This is a list of T cell receptor beta chains from one sample in a study of T-cell reconstitution after alpha-beta-depleted transplantation in children. TCRdb itself ran the PCR reads through MiXCR, one entry per CDR3 protein. The data contain about 640,000 distinct CDR3 sequences, 13% of them singletons. Sample: PBMCs, mostly from graft donor cells, taken 360 days after TCRalphabeta/CD19-depleted stem cell transplant. The origin of the receptors is a male patient under 18 who had a stem cell transplant for acute myeloid leukemia, so the T cells may come from the graft donor. CDR3s leave out the opening cysteine and the closing phenylalanine or tryptophan. Not every row has a clone size; where given, it reads once, few, many or a size class.

cdr3_length clone_size v_call cdr3_aa
11 few TRBV2 AGWTSGPYEQY
12 - TRBV20-1 SARPTGNFNEQY
16 few TRBV11-1 ASSLAWGFGAHLETQY
15 few TRBV24-1 ATSDLSGTSSYNEQF
13 few TRBV10-3 AIRPGQGVTDTQY
12 - TRBV30 AWSGGVVDTEAF
13 - TRBV12-3/TRBV12-4 ASRSGLAGFYEQY
14 few TRBV20-1 SARDPVTGVAQPQH
13 - TRBV9 ASSPNQRGYNEQF
14 many TRBV12-3/TRBV12-4 ASSPTSSGPYNEQF
9 many TRBV5-6 ASTQGDIQY
12 few TRBV5-1 ASSISGVGETQY
13 - TRBV12-3/TRBV12-4 ASSPDRGSPYEQY
14 few TRBV20-1 SARDPKGGTLNTIY
14 many TRBV7-9 ASSPGTSGTTYEQY
13 - TRBV11-2 ASSSRVTGLETQY
10 few TRBV11-3 ASSSSQGEQF
13 few TRBV9 ASSVGWLGAETQY